This T cell receptor beta chain was profiled in a study of T cells in narcolepsy. A word on this clone: Its specificity is not known.

Profiled with immunoSEQ multiplex PCR; TCRdb holds only in-frame clones, not every one. The sample shows 30,000 or so clones, around four fifths of them seen only once. CDR3 length: 14 residues. CDR1 and CDR2 from the germline V gene are SGHTA and FQGNSA. The V and J ends lost 5 bases and 1 base respectively, with 11 bases between them. Overall study findings and caveats: No autoreactive T cell clone sequences appeared in some memory CD4+ repertoires. Autoreactive clonotypes reportedly recurred in blood of same and different patients, not controls.

The chain combines TRBV7-2 with TRBJ1-2, with TRBD1 as a possible D gene (6 bases). The sequenced sample consisted of CD45RA- memory CD4+ T cells from PBMCs. The receptor comes from a human donor with narcolepsy. DNA of the CDR3: TGTGCCAGCAGCGCGGTACAGGGTAACTATGGCTACACCTTC. Protein sequence: CASSAVQGNYGYTF.